The 19 T cell receptor beta chains given below trace back to one sample, sequenced in a study of T cells in Graves' hyperthyroidism and ophthalmopathy (dated by TCRdb to about 2019). Library creation used multiplex PCR. TCRdb shows the sequencer as Illumina HiSeq 2000. The TCR beta CDR3 regions were amplified from the RNA transcripts. The first round of RT-PCR for the TCR CDR3 was performed with the HTBI primer set and the Qiagen OneStep RT-PCR kit. TCRdb trimmed the raw reads at Q25, called clones with MiXCR and kept productive beta chains. Under each unique CDR3 protein, matching rows form one entry showing the most common genes and DNA. The sample table lists about 350,000 distinct CDR3 sequences, approximately 15% of them with a count of one. 20% to 25% of the sample is held by the ten biggest clonotypes. Sequencing was carried out using blood. These TCRs come from a woman in her thirties with Graves' hyperthyroidism.

The J gene is TRBJ1-3, the V gene TRBV30; D gene unclear. Looked up from germline, CDR1 is GTSNPN and CDR2 is SVGIG (reference sequence). The germline V and J ends were trimmed by 2 bases and 1 base, with 3 bases remaining between them. The CDR3 is 12 amino acids. CDR3 residues: CAWSLSGNTIYF. The DNA of the CDR3 is TGTGCCTGGAGTCTATCTGGAAACACCATATATTTT.

This clonotype has a count of ten or more. This chain connects TRBV24-1 to TRBJ2-3; no reliable D call. CDR1 is KGHDR, CDR2 SFDVKD, per germline. The CDR3 is 13 amino acids. Trimming left V 0 bases short and J 3 bases short, with 3 bases between. CDR3 in DNA: TGTGCCACCAGTGATTTGCTTACAGATACGCAGTATTTT. This translates into CATSDLLTDTQYF.

This clonotype was seen many times. The chain carries TRBV6-1 and TRBJ2-7; 7 nucleotides agree with TRBD1. V trimming: 7 bases; J trimming: 3 bases; junction bases outside the gene matches: 6. Germline lookup yields CDR1 MNHNS and CDR2 SASEGT. CDR3 size: 13 residues. The CDR3 loop reads CASKVGQFYEQYF. The DNA of the CDR3 is TGTGCCAGCAAAGTGGGACAGTTCTACGAGCAGTACTTC.

This clonotype appeared many times. The chain employs TRBV28 and TRBJ1-5, with TRBD1 as a possible D gene (5 bases). Germline-derived CDR1 and CDR2 are MDHEN and SYDVKM. With 8 bases removed from V and 3 bases from J, the gap between germline ends came to 20 bases. The length of the CDR3 is 16 residues. CDR3 protein: CASFWGSGGNNQPQHF. The CDR3, as DNA: TGTGCCAGCTTTTGGGGGTCCGGGGGGAACAATCAGCCCCAGCATTTT.

In its sample, this clonotype was seen many times. V gene TRBV12-3 or TRBV12-4 combines with J gene TRBJ1-1; D gene uncertain. Trimming stripped 3 bases from V and 0 bases from J, with 11 bases between. This CDR3 comprises 15 residues. CDR3: CASSFPSAMNTEAFF. The CDR3 DNA follows: TGTGCCAGCAGTTTCCCTTCTGCGATGAACACTGAAGCTTTCTTT.

This clonotype was seen many times. This CDR3 is CASRTDGTGGPYNEQFF. For the CDR3, the DNA is TGTGCCAGCAGGACCGACGGGACAGGGGGACCTTACAATGAGCAGTTCTTC. The chain recombines TRBV6-1 with TRBJ2-1, with 11 nucleotides matching TRBD1. The CDR3 has 17 amino acids. With V trimmed by 6 bases and J by 4 bases, 11 bases remained unmatched. The germline V gene has CDR1 MNHNS and CDR2 SASEGT.

This clonotype has a handful of counts. V is TRBV6-2 or TRBV6-3 and J is TRBJ1-1; no reliable D call. V lost 8 bases to trimming and J lost 1 base, with 11 bases between them. CDR1 is MNHEY, CDR2 SVGEGT, per germline. CDR3 size: 13 residues. The CDR3 sequence: CASGRTPNTEAFF. The CDR3 nucleotides are TGTGCCAGCGGGAGGACCCCGAACACTGAAGCTTTCTTT.

The table lists this clonotype with many counts. The chain couples TRBV28 to TRBJ1-5, with D maybe TRBD1 (5 bases). The germline V gene encodes CDR1 MDHEN and CDR2 SYDVKM. V lost 5 bases to trimming and J lost 9 bases, with 17 bases between them. The CDR3 consists of 14 residues. The CDR3 coding sequence is TGTGCCAGCAGTGGGGGGACTGGGGCTTGGCCCCAGCATTTT. Translation: CASSGGTGAWPQHF.

This clonotype has ten or more counts. At one end, the junction sequence differs from germline, possibly due to a read error. This chain uses TRBV2 with TRBJ1-3; no clear D gene. Germline values: CDR1 SNHLY, CDR2 FYNNEI. The CDR3 runs 10 residues. CDR3 loop: CASSDDAAHF. The DNA for the CDR3 is TGTGCCAGCAGTGATGATGCGGCGCATTTT.

This clonotype has a count of ten or more. CDR3 loop: CASRTGSEQYF. The CDR3 DNA reads as TGTGCCAGCAGGACAGGGTCCGAGCAGTACTTC. The chain links TRBV7-2 to TRBJ2-7, with 7 nucleotides matching TRBD1. The CDR3 contains 11 residues. Germline V gene data show CDR1 as SGHTA and CDR2 as FQGNSA. J was trimmed by 6 bases and V by 6 bases; bases with no gene match: 2.

Only a few counts were recorded for this clonotype. The chain combines TRBV5-6 with TRBJ1-5; TRBD1 matches 9 bases. This CDR3 is 15 amino acids long. V lost 2 bases and J lost 4; bases outside the gene matches: 4. In germline, CDR1 is SGHDT, CDR2 YYEEEE. The CDR3 region is CASSFGDRENQPQHF. In DNA form, the CDR3 reads TGTGCCAGCAGCTTTGGGGACAGGGAGAATCAGCCCCAGCATTTT. The variable domain in full, with the rest retrieved from reference TRBV5-6 and TRBJ1-5, is DAGVTQSPTHLIKTRGQQVTLRCSPKSGHDTVSWYQQALGQGPQFIFQYYEEEERQRGNFPDRFSGHQFPNYSSELNVNALLLGDSALYLCASSFGDRENQPQHFGDGTRLSIL.

This chain uses TRBV3-1 with TRBJ1-4, with TRBD1 identical over 8 bases. The trim removed 0 bases at V and 7 bases at J, leaving 4 bases unmatched. The CDR3 is 15 residues long. Germline CDR1 and CDR2: LGHDT and YNNKEL (reference sequence). The CDR3, as DNA: TGTGCCAGCAGCCAAGATCACAGGGGGGGTGAAAAACTGTTTTTT. Translated: CASSQDHRGGEKLFF. Using reference TRBV3-1 and TRBJ1-4 for the parts outside the CDR3, the full variable domain is DTAVSQTPKYLVTQMGNDKSIKCEQNLGHDTMYWYKQDSKKFLKIMFSYNNKELIINETVPNRFSPKSPDKAHLNLHINSLELGDSAVYFCASSQDHRGGEKLFFGSGTQLSVL.

The chain joins TRBV6-2 or TRBV6-3 to TRBJ2-1, with 15 bases identical to TRBD2. The V gene's germline CDR1 is MNHEY and CDR2 SVGEGT. J gave up 10 bases and V 7 bases, and 8 bases lay outside the gene matches. The CDR3 contains 15 residues. The chain's CDR3 is CASTKGLAGGGEQFF. The CDR3 coding sequence is TGTGCCAGCACCAAGGGACTAGCGGGAGGCGGGGAGCAGTTCTTC.

This clonotype has just one count. A much more abundant neighbour one base away suggests this may be a read error. V usage is TRBV29-1 and J usage is TRBJ2-1; D uncertain. The CDR3 has 13 amino acids. Trimming took off 1 base at V and 6 bases at J, with 10 bases between the two ends. Germline-derived CDR1 and CDR2 are SQVTM and ANQGSEA. CDR3 nucleotide sequence: TGCAGCGTTGAAGTGGGAAGGCCCAATGAGCAGTTCTTC. Encoded protein: CSVEVGRPNEQFF.

This clonotype came up many times. This sequence joins TRBV11-2 and TRBJ2-7, with a tentative D call TRBD1 (5 bases). CDR1 is SGHAT, CDR2 FQNNGV, per germline. Trimming pared 3 bases from V and 3 bases from J, leaving 12 bases between. This CDR3 contains 14 residues. CDR3 amino acids: CASSFSPTDYEQYF. CDR3 DNA: TGTGCCAGCAGCTTTTCCCCGACAGACTACGAGCAGTACTTC.

This clonotype has a handful of counts. The chain uses TRBV7-6 and TRBJ2-7; 7 positions agree with TRBD1. The CDR3 contains 14 residues. Trimming cost V 5 bases and J 0 bases; bases outside gene matches: 4. Germline V gene lookup returns CDR1 SGHVS and CDR2 FNYEAQ. The CDR3 protein is CASSTTGYSYEQYF. In nucleotides, the CDR3 is TGTGCCAGCAGCACGACAGGGTACTCCTACGAGCAGTACTTC.

J is TRBJ2-7 and V is TRBV4-1; 10 nucleotides agree with TRBD1. The CDR3 consists of 16 residues. Per the germline V gene, CDR1 is MGHRA and CDR2 is YSYEKL. The J segment lost 3 bases and the V segment lost 2 bases, leaving 7 bases of the junction unmatched. CDR3 loop: CASSQLTWDRGYEQYF. For the CDR3, the DNA is TGCGCCAGCAGCCAACTCACCTGGGACAGGGGCTACGAGCAGTACTTC.

The rearrangement joins TRBV5-6 to TRBJ2-2, with 13 nucleotides matching TRBD2. V was clipped by 2 bases and J by 2 bases; unmatched bases: 3. Germline V lookup: CDR1 SGHDT, CDR2 YYEEEE. The CDR3 is 17 residues long. The CDR3 coding sequence is TGTGCCAGCAGCTTTCGGACTAGCGGGGGCAACACCGGGGAGCTGTTTTTT. It translates to CASSFRTSGGNTGELFF.

This clonotype was detected ten times or more. V and J are TRBV6-1 and TRBJ2-7, with D possibly TRBD2 on 5 matching bases. This CDR3 is 13 amino acids long. V lost 7 bases and J lost 0, with 10 bases in between. The V gene's germline CDR1 is MNHNS and CDR2 SASEGT. The CDR3: CASKGVLSYEQYF. The CDR3, as DNA: TGTGCCAGCAAGGGAGTGCTCTCCTACGAGCAGTACTTC.